The present T cell receptor (beta chain) was sequenced within a study of blood T cell repertoires in COVID-19. Overall study context: Sample material is recorded as cDNA or gDNA derived from T cells, B-cell-depleted T cells, or PBMCs.

A note on this clone: Distinct nucleotide sequences in the sample also encode this CDR3.

Authors' processing steps: Reference gene primer amplification gave estimated nucleated cell counts. Using immunoSEQ multiplex PCR, the repertoire was profiled, and TCRdb retains in-frame clones only, with some absent. The V and J calls and clone size come from that table; D and trimming were worked out from the DNA. The data show around 190,000 clones, 83% seen once. Germline CDR1 is SGHVS and CDR2 is FQNEAQ. The ends were cut back, 5 bases at V and 3 bases at J, with 10 bases in the middle. This CDR3 comprises 13 residues. The chain joins TRBV7-8 to TRBJ1-1, with a tentative D call TRBD1 (5 bases). What was sequenced was peripheral blood. This sequence originates from a woman in her 70s with COVID-19, enrolled during active disease. This CDR3 reads CASSPTGDTEAFF. The CDR3 nucleotides read TGTGCCAGCAGCCCCACGGGGGACACTGAAGCTTTCTTT.